The following is a TCR beta chain sequence with its context. Its antigen has not been determined. Base qualities are not provided; no much larger clone lies one nucleotide away. The CDR3 regions of human TCRbeta chains were analyzed by immunosequencing. The authors' analysis ran thus. TCRs in the repertoires were matched against a reference library of SARS-CoV-2-specific TCRs that had been generated with the MIRA antigen-specificity platform. Breadth was defined as the fraction of unique TCRs that were SARS-CoV-2-associated. Depth was defined as the fraction of total T cells that were SARS-CoV-2-associated. Using the MIRA data, every spike-specific TCR was mapped to the spike region that the TCR reacted to and assigned to either a CD4 or a CD8 class. Log10-transformed breadth and depth values were compared by one-way ANOVA with Sidak's multiple comparisons tests. The source is immuneACCESS, and TCRdb retained only in-frame sequences with V and J called. Part of the clones is not carried over; for the studies checked, unresolved V genes explain less than half of this, and the remainder is unexplained. V and J calls and clone size are copied from that table; D and trimming were computed from the DNA. This sample gives tens of thousands of clones in total; 88% of them show up just once. Approximately 26% of the sample rests with the top ten.

The data were obtained in a study of T cell responses to AZD1222 COVID-19 vaccine (dated by TCRdb to the early 2020s). Background for the entire study: TCR sequencing covered 233 trial participants: 200 to 220 given two doses of AZD1222 and around 26 given two doses of MenACWY control vaccine. Enrollment into the trials was organized by age into subgroups of 18-55, 56-69 and 70-plus years, and those subgroups contained roughly 150, 30 and 60 TCR-sequenced participants, respectively.

In light of the paper, this sample's time point label describes: about 28 days (+/-7) after the second vaccine dose. In light of the paper, this sample's treatment or condition label describes: meningococcal conjugate vaccine given as trial control. Vaccinee samples were obtained from the UK trials COV001 and COV002, which included a single-blind randomized controlled phase 2/3 trial of AZD1222 (ChAdOx1 nCoV-19) in healthy adults. For TCRbeta chain sequencing, PBMC samples from trial participants were taken at day 0 and at day 28 after the second dose. The CDR3 has 15 amino acids, counting the end cysteine and phenylalanine. Solely the CDR3 DNA is kept, with 45 bases framed from the first base. As encoded in the germline V gene, CDR1 is SGHTA while CDR2 is FQGTGA. V and J are trimmed by 1 base and 6 bases, and the gene matches miss 5 bases of the junction. General conclusions and limits of the study: Only a handful of AZD1222 recipients were SARS-CoV-2 seropositive at baseline, limiting conclusions about previously exposed vaccinees. Epitopes outside the regions mutated in the B.1.351 and B.1.1.7 variants were reportedly recognized by nearly half of the unique spike-specific TCRs. Spike-specific TCR breadth and depth rose significantly after two AZD1222 doses compared with day 0 and with MenACWY recipients. In the small 56-69-year group, the increase in depth fell short of significance, most likely because of low power. Participants were mostly white British, with more females than males. The authors suggested clonal diversity may have been underestimated. Because no day 14 peak-response samples were available, the repertoires could be characterized only after the peak T cell response. CD4 TCRs associated with the vaccine covered the entire spike protein, and the dominant responses were in regions 160-218 and 743-854.

The sequences come from peripheral blood, collected 28 days after the second dose of the MenACWY control vaccine. The origin of this receptor is an adult who received the MenACWY meningococcal vaccine as a control. The chain couples TRBV7-3 to TRBJ2-1, with 8 central nucleotides matching TRBD2. At the DNA level, the sequence is TGTGCCAGCAGCTTAAGGGCGGGAGGCACCAATGAGCAGTTCTTC. It translates to CASSLRAGGTNEQFF.